This T cell receptor (beta chain) was profiled in a study of cytomegalovirus exposure and HLA in healthy donors. The PCR used 60 Vbeta and 13 Jbeta primers. The repertoire was sequenced with immunoSEQ multiplex PCR; TCRdb's copy has only in-frame clones and lacks some. The sample carries around 61,000 clones, just under 85% recorded once. With V trimmed by 10 bases and J by 5 bases, 4 bases remained unmatched. The CDR3 is 12 amino acids. From germline, CDR1 is MNHNY and CDR2 SVGAGI (reference sequence). The sequence came from a man aged 40-55 years in good health and CMV-seronegative. The rearrangement uses TRBV6-6 and TRBJ1-4; 7 bases align to TRBD1. Sequencing was performed on PBMCs. In DNA, the CDR3 is TGTGCCATCCAGACAGGGAATGAAAAACTGTTTTTT. It yields the protein CAIQTGNEKLFF.